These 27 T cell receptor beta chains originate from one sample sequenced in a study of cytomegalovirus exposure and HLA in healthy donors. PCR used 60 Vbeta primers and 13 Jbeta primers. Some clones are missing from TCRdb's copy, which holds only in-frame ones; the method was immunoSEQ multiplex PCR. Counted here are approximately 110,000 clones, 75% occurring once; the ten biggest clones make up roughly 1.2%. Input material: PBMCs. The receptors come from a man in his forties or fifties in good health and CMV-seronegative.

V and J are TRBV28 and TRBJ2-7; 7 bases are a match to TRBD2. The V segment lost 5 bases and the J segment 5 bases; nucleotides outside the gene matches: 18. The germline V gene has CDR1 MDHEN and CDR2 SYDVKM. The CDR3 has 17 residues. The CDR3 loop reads CASSVGEGGLLSHEQYF. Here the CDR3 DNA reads TGTGCCAGCAGTGTAGGAGAGGGAGGGCTTCTGTCCCACGAGCAGTACTTC.

CDR3: CASSHSPGLAVRGTQYF. Here the CDR3 DNA reads TGTGCCAGCAGCCACTCGCCGGGACTAGCGGTCCGGGGTACGCAGTATTTT. The chain joins TRBV4-2 to TRBJ2-3, with TRBD2 identical over 11 bases. Germline CDR1 reads LGHNA; CDR2 reads YNFKEQ. Trimming at V came to 3 bases and at J to 8 bases, leaving 13 bases not matched to a gene. This CDR3 comprises 17 residues.

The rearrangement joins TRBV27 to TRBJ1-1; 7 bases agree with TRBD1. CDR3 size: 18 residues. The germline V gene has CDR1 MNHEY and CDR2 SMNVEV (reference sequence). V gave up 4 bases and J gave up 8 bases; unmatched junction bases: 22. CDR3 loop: CASSYSGTLTGHGLEAFF. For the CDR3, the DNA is TGTGCCAGCAGTTATTCCGGGACACTGACAGGGCATGGCCTCGAAGCTTTCTTT.

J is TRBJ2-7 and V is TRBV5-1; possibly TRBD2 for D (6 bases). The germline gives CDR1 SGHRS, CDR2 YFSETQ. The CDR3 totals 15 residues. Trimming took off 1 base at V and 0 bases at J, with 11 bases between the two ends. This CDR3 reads CASSLLAGSSYEQYF. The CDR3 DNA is TGCGCCAGCAGCTTGTTGGCGGGGAGCTCCTACGAGCAGTACTTC.

The CDR3 reads CASTYGTADLSGNTIYF. The DNA for the CDR3 is TGTGCCAGCACTTACGGGACAGCCGACCTCTCTGGAAACACCATATATTTT. The chain links TRBV4-2 to TRBJ1-3, with TRBD1 identical over 7 bases. Trimming at V came to 7 bases and at J to 0 bases, leaving 12 bases not matched to a gene. The CDR3 is 17 residues long. In germline, CDR1 is LGHNA, CDR2 YNFKEQ.

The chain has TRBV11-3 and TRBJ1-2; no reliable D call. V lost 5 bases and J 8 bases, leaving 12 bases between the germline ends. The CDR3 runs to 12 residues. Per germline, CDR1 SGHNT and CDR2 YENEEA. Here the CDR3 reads CASSNGVSGYTF. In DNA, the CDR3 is TGTGCCAGCAGCAACGGTGTATCCGGCTACACCTTC. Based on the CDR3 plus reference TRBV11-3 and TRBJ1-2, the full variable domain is EAGVVQSPRYKIIEKKQPVAFWCNPISGHNTLYWYLQNLGQGPELLIRYENEEAVDDSQLPKDRFSAERLKGVDSTLKIQPAELGDSAVYLCASSNGVSGYTFGSGTRLTVV.

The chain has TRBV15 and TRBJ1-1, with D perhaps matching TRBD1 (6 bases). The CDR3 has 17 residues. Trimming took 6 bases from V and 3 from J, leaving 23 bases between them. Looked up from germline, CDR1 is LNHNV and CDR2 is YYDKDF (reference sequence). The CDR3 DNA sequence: TGTGCCACCAGAGCTAGGGGCCAGGGGAGTATCGACACTGAAGCTTTCTTT. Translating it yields CATRARGQGSIDTEAFF.

CDR3 DNA: TGTGCCAGCAGCGTAGCCAAGGGGGCTCCTAACTATGGCTACACCTTC. It codes for CASSVAKGAPNYGYTF. The chain combines TRBV9 with TRBJ1-2, with 7 bases fitting TRBD1. Trimming removed 0 bases from V and 0 bases from J; junction bases left unmatched: 5. The CDR3 loop spans 16 amino acids. Germline CDR1 reads SGDLS; CDR2 reads YYNGEE. The full variable domain, completed using reference TRBV9 and TRBJ1-2, is DSGVTQTPKHLITATGQRVTLRCSPRSGDLSVYWYQQSLDQGLQFLIQYYNGEERAKGNILERFSAQQFPDLHSELNLSSLELGDSALYFCASSVAKGAPNYGYTFGSGTRLTVV.

The chain's CDR3 is CASSLPEGQINTEAFF. The CDR3 DNA reads as TGTGCCAGCAGCTTACCCGAGGGACAGATAAACACTGAAGCTTTCTTT. V is TRBV7-8 and J is TRBJ1-1, with 7 bases that match TRBD1. Unmatched junction bases numbered 8, after V lost 2 bases and J lost 2 bases. Germline CDR1 reads SGHVS; CDR2 reads FQNEAQ. This CDR3 has 16 residues.

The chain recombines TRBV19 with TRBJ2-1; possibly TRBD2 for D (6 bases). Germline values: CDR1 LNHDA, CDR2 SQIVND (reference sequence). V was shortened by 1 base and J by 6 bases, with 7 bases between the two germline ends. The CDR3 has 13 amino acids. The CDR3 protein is CASSIVEGNEQFF. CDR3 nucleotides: TGTGCCAGTAGTATAGTGGAGGGCAATGAGCAGTTCTTC.

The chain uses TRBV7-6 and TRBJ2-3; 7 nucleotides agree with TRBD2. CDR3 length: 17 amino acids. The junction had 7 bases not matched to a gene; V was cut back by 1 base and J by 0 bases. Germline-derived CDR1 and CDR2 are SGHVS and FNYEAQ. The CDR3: CASSLGLGGSSTDTQYF. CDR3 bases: TGTGCCAGCAGCTTAGGTCTGGGCGGGAGCAGCACAGATACGCAGTATTTT.

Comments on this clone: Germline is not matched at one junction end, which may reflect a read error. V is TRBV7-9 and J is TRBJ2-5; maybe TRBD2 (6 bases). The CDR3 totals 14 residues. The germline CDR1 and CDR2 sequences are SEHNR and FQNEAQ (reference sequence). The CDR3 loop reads CSSSLSVSGETQYF. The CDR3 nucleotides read TGTTCCAGCAGCTTATCGGTCAGCGGGGAGACCCAGTACTTC.

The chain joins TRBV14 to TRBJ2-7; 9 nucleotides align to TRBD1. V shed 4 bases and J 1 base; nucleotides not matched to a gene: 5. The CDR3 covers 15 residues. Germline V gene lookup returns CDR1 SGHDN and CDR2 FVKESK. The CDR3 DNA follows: TGTGCCAGCAGCCCGTGGGACAGGGTTTCCTACGAGCAGTACTTC. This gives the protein CASSPWDRVSYEQYF.

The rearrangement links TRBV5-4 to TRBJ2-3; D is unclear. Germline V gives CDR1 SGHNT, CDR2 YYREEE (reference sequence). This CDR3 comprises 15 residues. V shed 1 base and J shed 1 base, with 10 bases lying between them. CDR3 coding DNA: TGTGCCAGCAGCTTGATCCTCAGTGGCACAGATACGCAGTATTTT. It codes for CASSLILSGTDTQYF.

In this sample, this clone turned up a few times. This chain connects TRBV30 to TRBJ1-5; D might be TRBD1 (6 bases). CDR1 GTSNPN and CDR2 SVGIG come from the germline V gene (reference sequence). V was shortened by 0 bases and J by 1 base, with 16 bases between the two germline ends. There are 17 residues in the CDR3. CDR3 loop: CAWSVKAFGTSNQPQHF. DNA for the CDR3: TGTGCCTGGAGTGTTAAAGCGTTTGGGACAAGCAATCAGCCCCAGCATTTT. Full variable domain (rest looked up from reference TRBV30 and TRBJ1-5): SQTIHQWPATLVQPVGSPLSLECTVEGTSNPNLYWYRQAAGRGLQLLFYSVGIGQISSEVPQNLSASRPQDRQFILSSKKLLLSDSGFYLCAWSVKAFGTSNQPQHFGDGTRLSIL.

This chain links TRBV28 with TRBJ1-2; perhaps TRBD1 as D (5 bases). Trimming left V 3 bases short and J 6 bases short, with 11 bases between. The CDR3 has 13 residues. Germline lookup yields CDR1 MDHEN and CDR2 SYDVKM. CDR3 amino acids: CASSFSGRHGYTF. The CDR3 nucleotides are TGTGCCAGCAGTTTCTCAGGGCGGCATGGCTACACCTTC.

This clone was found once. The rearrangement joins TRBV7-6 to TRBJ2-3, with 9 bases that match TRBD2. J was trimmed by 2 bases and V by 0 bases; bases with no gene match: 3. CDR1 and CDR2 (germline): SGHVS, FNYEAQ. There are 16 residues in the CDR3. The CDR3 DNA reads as TGTGCCAGCAGCTTAGCTAGCGGGAGTGTCACAGATACGCAGTATTTT. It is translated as CASSLASGSVTDTQYF.

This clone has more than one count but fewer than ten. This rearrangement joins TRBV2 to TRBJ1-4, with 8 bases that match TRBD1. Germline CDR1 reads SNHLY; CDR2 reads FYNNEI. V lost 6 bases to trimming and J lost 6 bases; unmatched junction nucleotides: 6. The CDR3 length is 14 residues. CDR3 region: CASRRQGPYEKLFF. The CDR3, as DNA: TGTGCCAGCAGAAGACAGGGGCCTTATGAAAAACTGTTTTTT.

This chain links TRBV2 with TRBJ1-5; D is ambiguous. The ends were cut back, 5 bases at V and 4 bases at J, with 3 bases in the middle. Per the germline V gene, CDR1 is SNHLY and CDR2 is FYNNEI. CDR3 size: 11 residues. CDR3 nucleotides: TGTGCCAGCAGTCAAAATCAGCCCCAGCATTTT. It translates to CASSQNQPQHF. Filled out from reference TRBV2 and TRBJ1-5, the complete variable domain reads EPEVTQTPSHQVTQMGQEVILRCVPISNHLYFYWYRQILGQKVEFLVSFYNNEISEKSEIFDDQFSVERPDGSNFTLKIRSTKLEDSAMYFCASSQNQPQHFGDGTRLSIL.

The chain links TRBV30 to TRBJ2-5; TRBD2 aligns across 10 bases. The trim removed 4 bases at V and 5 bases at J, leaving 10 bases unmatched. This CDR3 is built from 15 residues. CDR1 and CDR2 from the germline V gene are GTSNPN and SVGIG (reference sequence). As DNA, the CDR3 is TGTGCCTGGACGCGGAGCGGGAGGGCCGGGGAGACCCAGTACTTC. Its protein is CAWTRSGRAGETQYF.

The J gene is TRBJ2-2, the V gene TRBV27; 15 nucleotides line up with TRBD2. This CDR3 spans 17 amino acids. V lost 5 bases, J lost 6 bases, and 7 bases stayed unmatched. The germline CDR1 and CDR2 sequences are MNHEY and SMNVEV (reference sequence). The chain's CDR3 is CASSGLAGGPGAGELFF. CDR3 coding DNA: TGTGCCAGCAGTGGACTAGCGGGGGGGCCGGGAGCCGGGGAGCTGTTTTTT.

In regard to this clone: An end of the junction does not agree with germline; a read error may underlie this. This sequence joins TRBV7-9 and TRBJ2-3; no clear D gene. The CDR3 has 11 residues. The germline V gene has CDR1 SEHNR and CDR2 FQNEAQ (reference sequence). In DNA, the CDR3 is TGTTCCAGCAGCTACTCAGATACGCAGTATTTT. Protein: CSSSYSDTQYF.

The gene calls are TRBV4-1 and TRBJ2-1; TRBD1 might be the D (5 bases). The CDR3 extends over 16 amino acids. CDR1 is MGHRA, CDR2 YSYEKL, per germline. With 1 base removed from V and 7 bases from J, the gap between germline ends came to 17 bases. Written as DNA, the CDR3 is TGCGCCAGCAGCCAAGTCTTGTCGGACAATTGGAATGAGCAGTTCTTC. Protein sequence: CASSQVLSDNWNEQFF.

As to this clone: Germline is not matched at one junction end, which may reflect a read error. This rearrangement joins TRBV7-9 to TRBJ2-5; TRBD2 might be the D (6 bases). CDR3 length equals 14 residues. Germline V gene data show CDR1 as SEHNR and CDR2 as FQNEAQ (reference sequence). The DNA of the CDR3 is TGTTCCAGCACCCGGGGGTTCGGCCAAGAGACCCAGTACTTC. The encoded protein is CSSTRGFGQETQYF.

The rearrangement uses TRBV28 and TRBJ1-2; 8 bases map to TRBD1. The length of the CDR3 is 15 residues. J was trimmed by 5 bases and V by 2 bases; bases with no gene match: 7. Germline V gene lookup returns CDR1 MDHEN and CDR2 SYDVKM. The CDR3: CASSLPATGGYGYTF. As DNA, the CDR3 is TGTGCCAGCAGTTTACCCGCCACAGGGGGATATGGCTACACCTTC.

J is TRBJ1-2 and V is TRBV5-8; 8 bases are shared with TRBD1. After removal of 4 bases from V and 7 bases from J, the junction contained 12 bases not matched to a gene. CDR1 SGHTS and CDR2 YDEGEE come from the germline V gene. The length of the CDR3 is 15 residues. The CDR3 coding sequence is TGTGCCAGCAGCACCTATGGCCAGGGGGCGGTTGGCTACACCTTC. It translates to CASSTYGQGAVGYTF.

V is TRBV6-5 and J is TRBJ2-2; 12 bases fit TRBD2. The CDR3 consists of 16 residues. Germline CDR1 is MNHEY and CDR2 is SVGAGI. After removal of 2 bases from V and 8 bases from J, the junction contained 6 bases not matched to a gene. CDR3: CASSYQASGRAGELFF. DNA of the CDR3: TGTGCCAGCAGTTACCAAGCTAGCGGGAGGGCTGGGGAGCTGTTTTTT.